What follows is one T cell receptor (beta chain) and its context. Its antigen is unknown. Between the trimmed V and J ends, which lost 0 bases and 2 bases, there was a span of 16 bases. The CDR3 extends over 17 amino acids. Germline V gene lookup returns CDR1 SGHNT and CDR2 YYREEE (reference sequence). The authors used template switching to add a universal primer site and gave cDNA unique molecular identifiers. MiXCR was run by TCRdb on the 5' RACE reads, yielding one entry per CDR3 protein. The sample contains some 900,000 distinct CDR3 sequences, approximately 13% of which appear only once. This entry belongs to a study of identical twins. Whole-study results and caveats: Insertion counts were lower in abundant cord blood beta clonotypes, a trend that memory repertoires did not show.

The data also belong to a second study, concerning yellow fever vaccine responses in identical twins.

The chain links TRBV5-4 to TRBJ2-3, with D maybe TRBD2 (6 bases). The sample was PBMCs. The TCR sequence derives from a woman aged 18-29 years in good health. The CDR3 region is CASSLGLRGPSTDTQYF. The CDR3, as DNA: TGTGCCAGCAGCTTGGGGTTGCGGGGACCTTCCACAGATACGCAGTATTTT.